Below, 8 T cell receptor beta chains from the same sample are listed, as sequenced in a study of graft-versus-host responses after intestinal transplantation. TCRdb keeps only in-frame clones here, not all; method: immunoSEQ multiplex PCR. The sample has about 120,000 clones, roughly 91% seen once. Antigen specificity for these receptors is unknown. The sequences come from unstimulated CD4+ T cells sorted from spleen or lymph node cells, collected before intestinal transplant. The origin of the receptors is a human donor who received an intestinal transplant.

The gene calls are TRBV6-1 and TRBJ2-1, with 8 bases aligning to TRBD1. Germline V CDR1 and CDR2: MNHNS, SASEGT. The CDR3 is made up of 13 amino acids. J was trimmed by 6 bases and V by 4 bases; bases with no gene match: 2. The CDR3 DNA reads TGTGCCAGCAGTGGAACAGGGGGCAATGAGCAGTTCTTC. Translating it yields CASSGTGGNEQFF.

The chain combines TRBV2 with TRBJ2-2, with D possibly being TRBD1 (5 bases). The CDR3 consists of 13 residues. Deletions cut 3 bases from V and 6 bases from J, with 8 bases between. Germline CDR1 reads SNHLY; CDR2 reads FYNNEI. For the CDR3, the DNA is TGTGCCAGCAGTGACCAGGGCTCCGGGGAGCTGTTTTTT. Translating gives CASSDQGSGELFF.

The chain has TRBV7-6 and TRBJ2-3; 10 bases are a match to TRBD1. This CDR3 contains 16 residues. Per germline, CDR1 SGHVS and CDR2 FNYEAQ. Losses at the gene ends were 5 bases for V and 4 bases for J; bases not matched to a gene: 9. Here the CDR3 DNA reads TGTGCCAGCAGCGGCCTCGGGACAGGGGACGCAGATACGCAGTATTTT. As protein: CASSGLGTGDADTQYF.

The chain recombines TRBV10-3 with TRBJ1-1; D is perhaps TRBD1 (5 bases). The CDR3 has 11 residues. V was clipped by 10 bases and J by 5 bases, with 11 bases between them. CDR1 ENHRY and CDR2 SYGVKD come from the germline V gene. The CDR3 DNA reads as TGTGCCACCCTCGGGGGAACTGAAGCTTTCTTT. This codes for CATLGGTEAFF.

The chain links TRBV5-1 to TRBJ2-7, with D tentatively TRBD1 (7 bases). The germline V and J ends were trimmed by 1 base and 7 bases, with 15 bases remaining between them. The CDR3 is made up of 14 amino acids. The germline gives CDR1 SGHRS, CDR2 YFSETQ. CDR3 loop: CASSLLGGRGEQYF. As DNA, the CDR3 is TGCGCCAGCAGCTTGTTAGGGGGCCGGGGGGAGCAGTACTTC.

This chain connects TRBV7-6 to TRBJ2-7, with 11 bases matching TRBD1. The CDR3 spans 15 residues. After removal of 4 bases from V and 3 bases from J, the junction contained 5 bases not matched to a gene. Germline loops: CDR1 SGHVS, CDR2 FNYEAQ. For the CDR3, the DNA is TGTGCCAGCAGCTCAAGGACAGGGGGCATCTACGAGCAGTACTTC. This sequence encodes CASSSRTGGIYEQYF. Full variable domain (missing parts from reference TRBV7-6 and TRBJ2-7): GAGVSQSPRYKVTKRGQDVALRCDPISGHVSLYWYRQALGQGPEFLTYFNYEAQQDKSGLPNDRFSAERPEGSISTLTIQRTEQRDSAMYRCASSSRTGGIYEQYFGPGTRLTVT.

J is TRBJ1-3 and V is TRBV11-2; D unclear. Trimming took off 6 bases at V and 4 bases at J, with 10 bases between the two ends. The CDR3 consists of 13 residues. Germline assignment: CDR1 SGHAT and CDR2 FQNNGV. In nucleotides, the CDR3 is TGTGCCAGCAGTCTGGAGGAGGGAAACACCATATATTTT. It encodes CASSLEEGNTIYF.

This sequence joins TRBV5-1 and TRBJ1-1; D might be TRBD1 (6 bases). The V and J ends lost 0 bases and 4 bases respectively, with 10 bases between them. Germline V gene sequence: CDR1 SGHRS, CDR2 YFSETQ. This CDR3 spans 14 amino acids. This CDR3 reads CASSLVPGATEAFF. CDR3 sequence (DNA): TGCGCCAGCAGCTTGGTCCCGGGGGCCACTGAAGCTTTCTTT.